Each of the 20 T cell receptor beta chains below was sequenced from the same sample in a study of T cell changes during pregnancy in multiple sclerosis. Clones were read by immunoSEQ multiplex PCR, and TCRdb kept only the in-frame ones, dropping some. The sample shows over 85,000 clones, 75% to 95% of them seen only once. This material consisted of peripheral blood, taken in the first trimester of pregnancy. The receptors originated from a female donor in good health, enrolled as a control in a pregnancy study.

This chain joins TRBV15 and TRBJ2-5; a possible D gene is TRBD2 (5 bases). This CDR3 region has 14 residues. Per germline, CDR1 LNHNV and CDR2 YYDKDF (reference sequence). V gave up 1 base and J gave up 5 bases, with 11 bases separating them. The CDR3 protein is CATSRAPEEETQYF. The CDR3 bases are TGTGCCACCAGCAGAGCGCCGGAGGAGGAGACCCAGTACTTC.

J is TRBJ1-2 and V is TRBV9; D not resolved. The CDR3 is 14 residues long. CDR1 and CDR2 from the germline V gene are SGDLS and YYNGEE. V dropped 4 bases and J dropped 4 bases, with 14 bases sitting between them. The CDR3 here is CASSPPTGSYGYTF. The DNA of the CDR3 is TGTGCCAGCAGCCCACCGACGGGGAGCTATGGCTACACCTTC.

V gene TRBV7-2 combines with J gene TRBJ2-3, with 9 bases matching TRBD1. Germline V CDR1 and CDR2: SGHTA, FQGNSA. The CDR3 is 19 residues long. The trim removed 2 bases at V and 4 bases at J, leaving 16 bases unmatched. The CDR3: CASSLLPPTGTGRADTQYF. DNA for the CDR3: TGTGCCAGCAGCTTACTTCCTCCAACCGGGACAGGGCGTGCAGATACGCAGTATTTT.

The chain has TRBV5-1 and TRBJ2-4; D possibly corresponds to TRBD1 (7 bases). The germline V and J ends were trimmed by 5 bases and 6 bases, with 18 bases remaining between them. Per the germline V gene, CDR1 is SGHRS and CDR2 is YFSETQ. This CDR3 has 15 residues. The CDR3 protein is CASSSEGARGNIQYF. DNA of the CDR3: TGCGCCAGCAGTAGCGAGGGGGCGCGGGGAAACATTCAGTACTTC.

The CDR3 sequence: CASSSPQDNSPLHF. For the CDR3, the DNA is TGTGCCAGCAGCTCCCCGCAGGATAATTCACCCCTCCACTTT. The chain combines TRBV11-2 with TRBJ1-6; no definite D call. V gave up 4 bases and J gave up 5 bases, with 9 bases separating them. The CDR3 totals 14 residues. The germline CDR1 and CDR2 sequences are SGHAT and FQNNGV.

The gene calls are TRBV5-6 and TRBJ1-1; D gene unclear. CDR3 length equals 15 residues. Per germline, CDR1 SGHDT and CDR2 YYEEEE. The V and J ends lost 1 base and 0 bases respectively, with 10 bases between them. For the CDR3, the DNA is TGTGCCAGCAGCTTGCCCAGACACTTGAACACTGAAGCTTTCTTT. It yields the protein CASSLPRHLNTEAFF.

J is TRBJ2-7 and V is TRBV7-2; D may be TRBD1 (6 bases). The CDR3 totals 13 residues. V was shortened by 4 bases and J by 2 bases, with 9 bases between the two germline ends. Per the germline V gene, CDR1 is SGHTA and CDR2 is FQGNSA. The CDR3 sequence: CASSSRDTYEQYF. CDR3 in DNA: TGTGCCAGCAGCTCTAGGGACACCTACGAGCAGTACTTC.

The V call is TRBV28, the J call TRBJ2-4, with TRBD1 matching 9 bases. Germline V gene lookup returns CDR1 MDHEN and CDR2 SYDVKM. Trimming removed 3 bases from V and 0 bases from J; junction bases left unmatched: 9. CDR3 length equals 18 residues. The CDR3 loop reads CASSFTGGLSLAKNIQYF. CDR3 bases: TGTGCCAGCAGTTTCACAGGGGGCCTTTCTCTAGCCAAAAACATTCAGTACTTC.

This chain connects TRBV5-1 to TRBJ1-2; TRBD1 agrees at 7 bases. The CDR3 covers 15 residues. Germline V gene lookup returns CDR1 SGHRS and CDR2 YFSETQ. J lost 2 bases, V lost 0 bases, and 4 bases had no gene match. CDR3 in DNA: TGCGCCAGCAGCTTGGAAGGGACAGCCAACTATGGCTACACCTTC. This gives the protein CASSLEGTANYGYTF.

V gene TRBV5-1 combines with J gene TRBJ2-3; D may be TRBD1 (5 bases). The CDR3 loop spans 15 amino acids. V was shortened by 1 base and J by 1 base, with 10 bases between the two germline ends. Germline CDR1 is SGHRS and CDR2 is YFSETQ. CDR3 amino acids: CASSLSMGRTDTQYF. The CDR3 DNA sequence: TGCGCCAGCAGCTTGTCGATGGGGCGCACAGATACGCAGTATTTT.

This chain links TRBV19 with TRBJ1-6, with 9 bases matching TRBD1. Germline loops: CDR1 LNHDA, CDR2 SQIVND (reference sequence). The CDR3 sequence is 15 residues long. With 5 bases clipped from V and 9 bases from J, the junction kept 8 bases outside the gene matches. CDR3 region: CASSGTDRGVSPLHF. The CDR3 DNA sequence: TGTGCCAGTAGTGGGACTGACAGGGGGGTTTCACCCCTCCACTTT.

The V gene is TRBV30, the J gene TRBJ1-2, with D unclear. Looked up from germline, CDR1 is GTSNPN and CDR2 is SVGIG (reference sequence). The CDR3 covers 13 residues. Trimming left V 2 bases short and J 5 bases short, with 12 bases between. The CDR3 region has the DNA TGTGCCTGGAGTTCCCTGTCTGAGTATGGCTACACCTTC. It codes for CAWSSLSEYGYTF.

This clone was seen only a few times. The CDR3 protein is CASRRQGNTEAFF. The CDR3 DNA follows: TGTGCCAGCAGGAGACAGGGGAACACTGAAGCTTTCTTT. This chain links TRBV27 with TRBJ1-1, with 7 nucleotides matching TRBD1. V lost 6 bases to trimming and J lost 1 base; unmatched junction nucleotides: 2. CDR3 length: 13 residues. Germline CDR1 MNHEY, CDR2 SMNVEV (reference sequence).

V gene TRBV7-9 combines with J gene TRBJ2-1, with TRBD2 matching 10 bases. The V segment lost 5 bases and the J segment 3 bases; nucleotides outside the gene matches: 4. Germline V lookup: CDR1 SEHNR, CDR2 FQNEAQ (reference sequence). The CDR3 loop spans 15 amino acids. The CDR3 DNA reads as TGTGCCAGCAGCCCAAGCGGGGGGGGCTACAATGAGCAGTTCTTC. Translating it yields CASSPSGGGYNEQFF. Complete variable domain (other parts from reference TRBV7-9 and TRBJ2-1): DTGVSQNPRHKITKRGQNVTFRCDPISEHNRLYWYRQTLGQGPEFLTYFQNEAQLEKSRLLSDRFSAERPKGSFSTLEIQRTEQGDSAMYLCASSPSGGGYNEQFFGPGTRLTVL.

This clone was recorded once. The gene calls are TRBV9 and TRBJ1-6; a weak D match, TRBD1 (5 bases). The germline V gene encodes CDR1 SGDLS and CDR2 YYNGEE. CDR3 size: 18 residues. V was cut by 1 base and J by 0 bases, with 14 bases left in between. The CDR3 loop is CASSVNPDSSSYNSPLHF. CDR3 DNA: TGTGCCAGCAGCGTAAACCCCGACAGTAGCTCCTATAATTCACCCCTCCACTTT.

The chain links TRBV7-2 to TRBJ2-5, with TRBD2 matching 9 bases. This CDR3 is built from 19 residues. From germline, CDR1 is SGHTA and CDR2 FQGNSA. The trim removed 2 bases at V and 7 bases at J, leaving 20 bases unmatched. Written as DNA, the CDR3 is TGTGCCAGCAGCTTACGTGCTGGCGGGGGGGCACTTTCCCAACCGACCCAGTACTTC. This gives the protein CASSLRAGGGALSQPTQYF.

V and J are TRBV2 and TRBJ2-1; no clear D gene. V was clipped by 3 bases and J by 6 bases, with 6 bases between them. The CDR3 covers 12 residues. Germline CDR1 and CDR2: SNHLY and FYNNEI. CDR3 nucleotides: TGTGCCAGCAGTGACAACAGCAATGAGCAGTTCTTC. This encodes CASSDNSNEQFF.

In DNA form, the CDR3 reads TGTGCCAGCAGCTTAGCGTTGGTACTAGCGGGGTATAACGAGCAGTACTTC. Protein: CASSLALVLAGYNEQYF. The genes are TRBV7-2 and TRBJ2-7; 10 bases are a match to TRBD2. Germline values: CDR1 SGHTA, CDR2 FQGNSA. This CDR3 is built from 17 residues. V was pared by 0 bases and J by 5 bases, with 10 bases of the junction left unmatched.

The J gene is TRBJ1-2, the V gene TRBV11-2; TRBD1 might be the D (6 bases). This CDR3 comprises 15 residues. Trimming pared 1 base from V and 4 bases from J, leaving 13 bases between. The germline CDR1 and CDR2 sequences are SGHAT and FQNNGV. The CDR3 loop is CASSLVGRGFYGYTF. CDR3 nucleotide sequence: TGTGCCAGCAGCTTAGTGGGCAGGGGCTTCTATGGCTACACCTTC.

The chain joins TRBV9 to TRBJ1-5; D is perhaps TRBD1 (5 bases). There are 14 residues in the CDR3. Trimming removed 4 bases at V and 2 bases at J, with 10 bases between. CDR1 is SGDLS and CDR2 is YYNGEE in the germline V gene. CDR3 sequence: CASSKGKGNQPQHF. The CDR3 nucleotides are TGTGCCAGCAGCAAGGGGAAGGGCAATCAGCCCCAGCATTTT.